Presented here are 12 T cell receptor beta chains from one specimen sequenced in a study of blood T cell repertoires in COVID-19. Some clones are missing from TCRdb's copy, which holds only in-frame ones; the method was immunoSEQ multiplex PCR. The data show about 480,000 clones, 88% seen once. Sequences were obtained from peripheral blood. Receptors were obtained from a woman aged 45-65 years with COVID-19, enrolled during active disease.

The CDR3 spells CASRTTATNEKLFF. CDR3 coding DNA: TGTGCCAGCCGAACGACAGCAACTAATGAAAAACTGTTTTTT. V is TRBV19 and J is TRBJ1-4, with a tentative D call TRBD1 (5 bases). Germline CDR1 reads LNHDA; CDR2 reads SQIVND (reference sequence). The V end lost 9 bases, the J end lost 0 bases, and 11 bases lay between the germline ends. The CDR3 loop spans 14 amino acids.

The chain has TRBV19 and TRBJ1-1, with 12 bases lining up with TRBD1. Germline V gene sequence: CDR1 LNHDA, CDR2 SQIVND (reference sequence). This CDR3 is built from 16 residues. The ends lost 4 bases at V and 1 base at J; junction bases unmatched: 4. CDR3 amino acids: CASSKGTGGKNTEAFF. The CDR3 bases are TGTGCCAGTAGTAAGGGGACAGGGGGCAAGAACACTGAAGCTTTCTTT.

V gene TRBV6-2 or TRBV6-3 combines with J gene TRBJ1-1, with 8 bases lining up with TRBD1. Germline V CDR1 and CDR2: MNHEY, SVGEGT. The J segment lost 1 base and the V segment lost 5 bases, leaving 6 bases of the junction unmatched. The CDR3 covers 15 residues. This CDR3 reads CASSQRTGWNTEAFF. Here the CDR3 DNA reads TGTGCCAGCAGTCAAAGGACAGGGTGGAACACTGAAGCTTTCTTT.

The V gene is TRBV12-3 or TRBV12-4, the J gene TRBJ2-7; 9 bases are shared with TRBD1. V gave up 10 bases and J gave up 5 bases; unmatched junction bases: 6. This CDR3 is built from 12 residues. CDR3 nucleotide sequence: TGTGCCACCCGCACAGGGGGCGACGAGCAGTACTTC. Its protein is CATRTGGDEQYF.

Notes on this clone: This same CDR3 is encoded by further DNA sequences in the sample. The chain couples TRBV24-1 to TRBJ2-3; 9 bases match TRBD2. CDR3 length: 15 residues. Losses at the gene ends were 3 bases for V and 0 bases for J; bases not matched to a gene: 0. The germline CDR1 and CDR2 sequences are KGHDR and SFDVKD. The CDR3: CATSDSGGSTDTQYF. The CDR3 DNA sequence: TGTGCCACCAGTGATAGCGGGGGGAGCACAGATACGCAGTATTTT.

This chain links TRBV28 with TRBJ2-7; 7 bases map to TRBD1. From germline, CDR1 is MDHEN and CDR2 SYDVKM. The CDR3 totals 15 residues. The trim removed 5 bases at V and 6 bases at J, leaving 13 bases unmatched. Written as DNA, the CDR3 is TGTGCCAGCAGTCCGACAGGGCCTCCTCTTGGCGAGCAGTACTTC. This translates into CASSPTGPPLGEQYF.

The V and J genes are TRBV3-1 (or the pseudogene TRBV3-2) and TRBJ1-5; 8 nucleotides line up with TRBD1. Trimming cost V 4 bases and J 7 bases; bases outside gene matches: 3. The CDR3 sequence is 13 residues long. Per the germline V gene, CDR1 is LGHDT and CDR2 is YNNKEL (reference sequence). Here the CDR3 DNA reads TGTGCCAGCAGCCGGACAGGGAACCAGCCCCAGCATTTT. Translation: CASSRTGNQPQHF.

The chain carries TRBV6-5 and TRBJ1-1; D unclear. The germline V gene has CDR1 MNHEY and CDR2 SVGAGI. The CDR3 consists of 15 residues. V gave up 3 bases and J gave up 7 bases, with 18 bases separating them. The CDR3 region is CASSYSSEVYYEAFF. For the CDR3, the DNA is TGTGCCAGCAGTTATTCATCCGAGGTTTACTATGAAGCTTTCTTT.

The chain couples TRBV7-8 to TRBJ1-1, with 10 bases fitting TRBD1. The germline gives CDR1 SGHVS, CDR2 FQNEAQ. CDR3 length equals 15 residues. Trimming cost V 5 bases and J 5 bases; bases outside gene matches: 8. CDR3: CASSPRTGGVTEAFF. The CDR3 DNA sequence: TGTGCCAGCAGCCCGAGGACAGGGGGAGTGACTGAAGCTTTCTTT.

The chain is built from TRBV7-2 and TRBJ2-3; D is unclear. There are 13 residues in the CDR3. Per the germline V gene, CDR1 is SGHTA and CDR2 is FQGNSA. Trimming took 6 bases from V and 5 from J, leaving 12 bases between them. Here the CDR3 DNA reads TGTGCCAGCAGGCCGATTTTAGAAGATACGCAGTATTTT. It is translated as CASRPILEDTQYF.

V usage is TRBV10-3 and J usage is TRBJ1-4, with D unresolved. Germline V gene data show CDR1 as ENHRY and CDR2 as SYGVKD. The CDR3 is 18 residues long. Trimming pared 0 bases from V and 1 base from J, leaving 15 bases between. The CDR3 region is CAISESTVFDRTNEKLFF. Here the CDR3 DNA reads TGTGCCATCAGTGAGTCAACAGTATTTGATAGAACTAATGAAAAACTGTTTTTT.

V and J are TRBV5-6 and TRBJ1-1; D may be TRBD1 (5 bases). The CDR3 spans 15 residues. Germline V gene data show CDR1 as SGHDT and CDR2 as YYEEEE. The germline V and J ends were trimmed by 3 bases and 1 base, with 13 bases remaining between them. CDR3 DNA: TGTGCCAGCAGCTGGATAACTCAGGGGAACACTGAAGCTTTCTTT. This translates into CASSWITQGNTEAFF.